Listed below are T cell receptor beta chains from one sample, sequenced in a study of blood T cell repertoires in COVID-19. This table comes from immunoSEQ multiplex PCR, and its TCRdb copy is limited to in-frame clones, with some not included. This table holds about 210,000 clones, about 82% found once. Sequencing input: peripheral blood. The origin of the receptors is a woman in her 70s with COVID-19, enrolled during active disease. CDR3s include the opening cysteine and the closing phenylalanine or tryptophan.

TRBJ1-4 | 15 | TRBV6-2/TRBV6-3 | CASSYRNPGDEKLFF
TRBJ1-2 | 15 | TRBV19 | CASSRWDREGDGYTF
TRBJ2-2 | 15 | TRBV5-1 | CASSFDSPNTGELFF
TRBJ2-7 | 12 | TRBV2 | CASMWFGREQYF
TRBJ2-1 | 14 | TRBV29-1 | CSDGKRGGWGEQFF
TRBJ1-2 | 13 | TRBV6-5 | CASSYDNSAGYTF
TRBJ1-2 | 13 | TRBV2 | CASSERGTYGYTF
TRBJ2-2 | 16 | TRBV19 | CASSTIGFANTGELFF
TRBJ2-5 | 12 | TRBV29-1 | CSVRQGRETQYF
TRBJ1-2 | 15 | TRBV4-1 | CASSQDQGSGYGYTF
TRBJ1-2 | 13 | TRBV29-1 | CSVERRAHYGYTF
TRBJ2-1 | 15 | TRBV6-4 | CASSLDRAIHNEQFF
TRBJ1-4 | 14 | TRBV2 | CASSGQQPNEKLFF
TRBJ2-7 | 16 | TRBV7-8 | CASSLAGSLPLGEQYF
TRBJ2-7 | 14 | TRBV27 | CASSGGGRGYEQYF
TRBJ1-4 | 15 | TRBV5-1 | CASSLVSGEVVKLFF
TRBJ2-7 | 20 | TRBV18 | CASSRRTPGLAGGPTYEQYF
TRBJ2-5 | 14 | TRBV4-2 | CASSLGTVAETQYF
TRBJ2-2 | 17 | TRBV19 | CASSRYSGSGNTGELFF
TRBJ1-2 | 15 | TRBV19 | CASSIRNREWHGYTF
TRBJ1-2 | 15 | TRBV7-2 | CASSQERTDLSGYTF
TRBJ1-1 | 12 | TRBV2 | CASLDRDTEAFF
TRBJ2-3 | 15 | TRBV7-3 | CASSPIAANTDTQYF
TRBJ1-3 | 15 | TRBV4-3 | CASSQFYGSGNTIYF
TRBJ2-1 | 14 | TRBV29-1 | CSVDRDRGDNEQFF
TRBJ2-5 | 15 | TRBV4-3 | CASSQYYGSQETQYF
TRBJ1-5 | 13 | TRBV7-9 | CASSFGGNQPQHF
TRBJ1-1 | 16 | TRBV19 | CASSQPGGTGGTEAFF
TRBJ1-5 | 13 | TRBV2 | CASSVSRVEPQHF
TRBJ2-7 | 16 | TRBV6-1 | CASSDTEKGFSYEQYF
TRBJ1-4 | 14 | TRBV6-6 | CASSYVQINEKLFF
TRBJ1-1 | 13 | TRBV7-2 | CASRGRGNTEAFF
TRBJ2-1 | 16 | TRBV4-1 | CASSQVISGAYNEQFF
TRBJ1-2 | 15 | TRBV7-2 | CASSLDFKGAGGYTF
TRBJ1-1 | 13 | TRBV7-9 | CASSLATVSEAFF
TRBJ1-2 | 13 | TRBV3-1/TRBV3-2 | CASSRTETYGYTF